The 28 T cell receptor beta chains reported below all come from one sample, sequenced in a study of shared clonotypes between healthy human individuals. Data came from immunoSEQ multiplex PCR; TCRdb stores just in-frame clones and leaves some out. The data show around 500,000 clones, over 75% seen once. The sample consisted of PBMCs. These receptor sequences come from a woman between 35 and 50 years old in good health. Some clones in this sample may be carry-over from other donors' samples.

The rearrangement joins TRBV7-9 to TRBJ1-4, with D tentatively TRBD1 (5 bases). V was pared by 3 bases and J by 7 bases, with 9 bases between. The germline CDR1 and CDR2 sequences are SEHNR and FQNEAQ (reference sequence). The CDR3 is made up of 13 amino acids. The CDR3 sequence: CASSFGGGEKLFF. For the CDR3, the DNA is TGTGCCAGCAGCTTTGGGGGTGGTGAAAAACTGTTTTTT.

This rearrangement joins TRBV10-2 to TRBJ2-7; TRBD1 is a possible D gene (5 bases). Germline values: CDR1 WSHSY, CDR2 SAAADI. Trimming took 6 bases from V and 3 from J, leaving 6 bases between them. This CDR3 has 11 residues. DNA of the CDR3: TGCGCCAGCAGACAGGTCTACGAGCAGTACTTC. Residues: CASRQVYEQYF.

This rearrangement joins TRBV5-4 to TRBJ2-1; weak D call: TRBD1 (6 bases). V was shortened by 4 bases and J by 1 base, with 12 bases between the two germline ends. Germline V gene data show CDR1 as SGHNT and CDR2 as YYREEE (reference sequence). The CDR3 spans 15 residues. The CDR3 loop is CASSVGTTSYNEQFF. The CDR3 coding sequence is TGTGCCAGCAGCGTGGGGACAACATCCTACAATGAGCAGTTCTTC.

The table lists this clone with a few counts. The chain is built from TRBV28 and TRBJ1-3; maybe TRBD1 (5 bases). Between the trimmed V and J ends, which lost 7 bases and 4 bases, there was a span of 11 bases. Germline V lookup: CDR1 MDHEN, CDR2 SYDVKM. The CDR3 totals 13 residues. The CDR3 region has the DNA TGTGCCAGCAATGGAGGGGCCGGAAACACCATATATTTT. Encoded protein: CASNGGAGNTIYF.

The table lists this clone with a few counts. The rearrangement uses TRBV29-1 and TRBJ2-3; 14 bases agree with TRBD2. J gave up 3 bases and V 7 bases, and 6 bases lay outside the gene matches. The CDR3 is made up of 15 amino acids. Germline V gene lookup returns CDR1 SQVTM and CDR2 ANQGSEA. The CDR3 nucleotides read TGCAGCGGAGAGACTAGCGGGAGGGCAACAGATACGCAGTATTTT. Its protein is CSGETSGRATDTQYF.

The chain uses TRBV28 and TRBJ2-7, with no clear D. This CDR3 contains 14 residues. Trimming took 3 bases from V and 9 from J, leaving 18 bases between them. Germline V gives CDR1 MDHEN, CDR2 SYDVKM. This CDR3 is CASSLFREPGLQYF. CDR3 coding DNA: TGTGCCAGCAGTTTGTTTCGAGAACCGGGCTTGCAGTACTTC.

V is TRBV4-3 and J is TRBJ2-1; D is unresolved. This CDR3 has 17 amino acids. Germline-derived CDR1 and CDR2 are LGHNA and YSLEER. The V gene lost 0 bases and the J gene lost 1 base, with 13 bases spanning the gap. CDR3 amino acids: CASSQELESLSYNEQFF. In nucleotides, the CDR3 is TGCGCCAGCAGCCAAGAGTTGGAATCATTGTCCTACAATGAGCAGTTCTTC.

The J gene is TRBJ2-1, the V gene TRBV28; 8 bases are a match to TRBD2. Germline CDR1 reads MDHEN; CDR2 reads SYDVKM. V lost 7 bases, J lost 5 bases, and 10 bases stayed unmatched. The CDR3 loop spans 15 amino acids. DNA for the CDR3: TGTGCCAGCATCCGCCCCCGGGAGGGCCACAATGAGCAGTTCTTC. Its translation is CASIRPREGHNEQFF.

This chain uses TRBV6-6 with TRBJ2-3; 10 nucleotides line up with TRBD1. This CDR3 region has 16 residues. With V trimmed by 8 bases and J by 2 bases, 10 bases remained unmatched. Germline CDR1 is MNHNY and CDR2 is SVGAGI (reference sequence). The CDR3 DNA is TGTGCCAGCGGGCCCCCGGGACAGGGGTCCACAGATACGCAGTATTTT. Translated: CASGPPGQGSTDTQYF.

Comments on this clone: One base separates it from a far larger clone, so it is likely a read error. The V call is TRBV30, the J call TRBJ2-5; 7 bases are a match to TRBD2. The closer fit of TRBJ2-7 to the DNA end suggests the J call may be wrong. The CDR3 has 15 residues. The germline V gene has CDR1 GTSNPN and CDR2 SVGIG (reference sequence). The CDR3 DNA sequence: TGTGCCTGGAGTGTACGGTGGGAGGGCTTCTACGAGCAGTACTTC. As protein: CAWSVRWEGFYEQYF.

The V gene is TRBV6-6, the J gene TRBJ2-7; TRBD2 matches 13 bases. The CDR3 is 16 amino acids. Germline trimming cut 6 bases from V and 3 bases from J; bases unmatched to any gene: 8. CDR1 is MNHNY, CDR2 SVGAGI, per germline (reference sequence). CDR3 region: CASRGTSGTRGYEQYF. CDR3 coding DNA: TGTGCCAGCAGAGGGACTAGCGGGACCCGGGGCTACGAGCAGTACTTC.

The chain combines TRBV19 with TRBJ2-2, with D possibly TRBD2 on 6 matching bases. The CDR3 runs 14 residues. Germline values: CDR1 LNHDA, CDR2 SQIVND (reference sequence). Trimming removed 4 bases at V and 4 bases at J, with 10 bases between. The CDR3 DNA reads TGTGCCAGTAGTACCCGGGGACTCACCGGGGAGCTGTTTTTT. Residues: CASSTRGLTGELFF.

The chain uses TRBV9 and TRBJ2-7; D remains ambiguous. V lost 1 base to trimming and J lost 7 bases, with 12 bases between them. The CDR3 has 13 residues. CDR1 is SGDLS and CDR2 is YYNGEE in the germline V gene. The CDR3 is CASSVRPAKEQYF. The DNA for the CDR3 is TGTGCCAGCAGCGTACGCCCTGCAAAAGAGCAGTACTTC.

J is TRBJ2-2 and V is TRBV4-1; no definite D call. The CDR3 consists of 15 residues. CDR1 is MGHRA, CDR2 YSYEKL, per germline. V was cut by 5 bases and J by 6 bases, with 16 bases left in between. CDR3 DNA: TGCGCCAGCAGCGGCCCGCCTGTAGTTTCCGGGGAGCTGTTTTTT. This encodes CASSGPPVVSGELFF.

On this clone itself: The conserved closing phenylalanine or tryptophan is absent in this CDR3, likely reflecting a read error. The V and J genes are TRBV5-6 and TRBJ2-7; D is unresolved. Germline CDR1 SGHDT, CDR2 YYEEEE. Trimming cost V 1 base and J 5 bases, with 10 bases left between them. The CDR3 contains 13 residues. The chain's CDR3 is CASSLRFVHEQYL. For the CDR3, the DNA is TGTGCCAGCAGCTTGCGGTTCGTCCACGAGCAGTACCTC.

The chain has TRBV20-1 and TRBJ2-7; D remains ambiguous. The CDR3 is made up of 10 amino acids. V lost 6 bases, J lost 4 bases, and 7 bases lay in between. CDR1 and CDR2 (germline): DFQATT, SNEGSKA (reference sequence). The CDR3: CSALMYEQYF. As DNA, the CDR3 is TGCAGTGCCCTTATGTACGAGCAGTACTTC.

This chain connects TRBV19 to TRBJ1-5, with 10 bases aligning to TRBD1. The CDR3 contains 16 residues. V trimming: 4 bases; J trimming: 4 bases; junction bases outside the gene matches: 7. Germline CDR1 is LNHDA and CDR2 is SQIVND (reference sequence). CDR3 sequence reads: CASSRGQGVSNQPQHF. CDR3 nucleotide sequence: TGTGCCAGTAGTAGAGGACAGGGGGTCTCAAATCAGCCCCAGCATTTT.

CDR3 bases: TGTGCCAGTAGTCCACAGGGGATGGGCTCCTACGAGCAGTACTTC. Protein sequence: CASSPQGMGSYEQYF. This chain links TRBV19 with TRBJ2-7; 7 nucleotides line up with TRBD1. This CDR3 spans 15 amino acids. V lost 5 bases to trimming and J lost 0 bases; unmatched junction nucleotides: 7. The germline V gene has CDR1 LNHDA and CDR2 SQIVND (reference sequence).

This clone was counted between two and nine times. The chain combines TRBV15 with TRBJ2-3, with D perhaps TRBD2 (7 bases). From germline, CDR1 is LNHNV and CDR2 YYDKDF (reference sequence). This CDR3 comprises 15 residues. V lost 3 bases and J lost 4, with 14 bases in between. The CDR3 region has the DNA TGTGCCACCAGCAGGGCACGGGGGGCCCCAGATACGCAGTATTTT. Protein: CATSRARGAPDTQYF.

Points on this clone: This likely came from a read error, as a far larger clone is one base away. The rearrangement uses TRBV4-2 and TRBJ1-2; D is perhaps TRBD1 (5 bases). Germline loops: CDR1 LGHNA, CDR2 YNFKEQ. This CDR3 has 15 amino acids. The CDR3 loop reads CASSPSGAESYGHTF. The CDR3 nucleotides read TGTGCCAGCAGCCCATCCGGGGCCGAGTCCTATGGCCACACCTTC.

The chain is built from TRBV7-2 and TRBJ2-5; the match to TRBD2 covers 11 bases. Germline V lookup: CDR1 SGHTA, CDR2 FQGNSA. Trimming removed 5 bases from V and 0 bases from J; junction bases left unmatched: 8. This CDR3 is built from 17 residues. The CDR3 DNA sequence: TGTGCCAGCAGCCCTGGACTAGCGGGTTTGTACCAAGAGACCCAGTACTTC. Its protein is CASSPGLAGLYQETQYF.

J is TRBJ2-7 and V is TRBV6-4; TRBD2 agrees at 8 bases. CDR1 and CDR2 (germline): MRHNA, SNTAGT. The CDR3 spans 17 residues. V was pared by 6 bases and J by 7 bases, with 20 bases of the junction left unmatched. The CDR3 spells CASRAPTKREPELEQYF. DNA for the CDR3: TGTGCCAGCAGGGCCCCAACCAAGCGGGAGCCAGAGCTGGAGCAGTACTTC.

This rearrangement joins TRBV28 to TRBJ2-5, with 8 bases fitting TRBD1. This CDR3 comprises 14 residues. After removal of 8 bases from V and 5 bases from J, the junction contained 10 bases not matched to a gene. Germline loops: CDR1 MDHEN, CDR2 SYDVKM. CDR3 bases: TGTGCCAGCCGCCCCGGACAGGGAAGGGAGACCCAGTACTTC. Protein sequence: CASRPGQGRETQYF.

A remark on this clone: With only one base between it and a far larger clone, this is likely a read error. The rearrangement uses TRBV6-5 and TRBJ2-7; 11 bases agree with TRBD1. The V segment lost 4 bases and the J segment 1 base; nucleotides outside the gene matches: 6. The CDR3 consists of 16 residues. CDR1 and CDR2 from the germline V gene are MNHEY and SVGAGI. The CDR3 loop is CASSSRTGGFSYEQYF. The CDR3 bases are TGTGCCAGCAGTTCCAGGACAGGGGGCTTTTCCTACGAGCAGTACTTC.

This sequence joins TRBV5-1 and TRBJ2-5; 7 bases align to TRBD1. This CDR3 is built from 14 residues. The V gene end was trimmed by 6 bases and the J gene end by 5 bases; junction bases not matched to a gene: 10. In germline, CDR1 is SGHRS, CDR2 YFSETQ. The CDR3 region has the DNA TGCGCCAGCACCCCAACAGGGGTCGTGGAGACCCAGTACTTC. Protein product: CASTPTGVVETQYF.

This chain links TRBV9 with TRBJ2-1, with 9 nucleotides matching TRBD2. The trim removed 4 bases at V and 6 bases at J, leaving 5 bases unmatched. The CDR3 totals 14 residues. Germline CDR1 and CDR2: SGDLS and YYNGEE. In DNA, the CDR3 is TGTGCCAGCAGCATAGCGGGAGTCATCAATGAGCAGTTCTTC. Residues: CASSIAGVINEQFF.

The chain carries TRBV7-8 and TRBJ1-4; D perhaps matches TRBD1 (5 bases). This CDR3 is 14 amino acids long. V gave up 1 base and J gave up 11 bases, with 14 bases separating them. The germline V gene encodes CDR1 SGHVS and CDR2 FQNEAQ. DNA for the CDR3: TGTGCCAGCAGCTTAGGGAGGGCCTGGGGGAAACTGTTTTTT. Amino acids: CASSLGRAWGKLFF.

In its sample, this clone was seen many times. The rearrangement uses TRBV6-1 and TRBJ2-1; D unresolved. The CDR3 spans 13 residues. The germline V gene encodes CDR1 MNHNS and CDR2 SASEGT. V lost 0 bases, J lost 7 bases, and 7 bases lay in between. The CDR3 sequence is CASSEAVENEQFF. CDR3 bases: TGTGCCAGCAGTGAAGCCGTCGAGAATGAGCAGTTCTTC.